This T cell receptor (beta chain) was identified during a study of OX40 agonist ivuxolimab in advanced cancers. In the study overall: Patients were treated with intravenous ivuxolimab, dosed at 0.01 to 10 mg/kg and infused every 2 weeks. Patients with hepatocellular carcinoma, melanoma, renal cell or head and neck cancer made up the dose-escalation patients.

Autoimmune disease history or systemic immunosuppression barred patients. CDR1 and CDR2 (germline): SGHRS, YFSETQ. The trim removed 2 bases at V and 8 bases at J, leaving 8 bases unmatched. CDR3 length: 15 residues. TCRdb's table, derived via immunoSEQ multiplex PCR, lists solely in-frame clones and lacks some. Altogether 26,000 or so clones are present, 76% being singletons, with the ten largest covering around 14%. The TCR originated in an adult with an advanced solid tumor such as melanoma, head and neck, liver or kidney cancer. Sequenced here: CD4+ or CD8+ T cells sorted from blood, sampled in a trial of the OX40 agonist ivuxolimab. The chain employs TRBV5-1 and TRBJ1-4, with 8 positions matching TRBD1. The DNA of the CDR3 is TGCGCCAGCAGCTTCTCTGACAGGGGTGGGGAAAAACTGTTTTTT. It yields the protein CASSFSDRGGEKLFF.